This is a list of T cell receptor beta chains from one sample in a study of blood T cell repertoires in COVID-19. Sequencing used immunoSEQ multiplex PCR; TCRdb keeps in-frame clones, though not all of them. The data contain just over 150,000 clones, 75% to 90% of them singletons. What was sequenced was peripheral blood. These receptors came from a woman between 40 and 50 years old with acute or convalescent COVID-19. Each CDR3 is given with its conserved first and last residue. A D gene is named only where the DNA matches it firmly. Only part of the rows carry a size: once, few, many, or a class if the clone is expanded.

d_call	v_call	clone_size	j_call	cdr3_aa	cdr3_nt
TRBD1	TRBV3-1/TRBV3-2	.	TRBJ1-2	CASSTRTGPQGNYGYTF	TGTGCCAGCAGCACTAGGACAGGGCCTCAAGGGAACTATGGCTACACCTTC
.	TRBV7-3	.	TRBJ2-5	CASSTQGQETQYF	TGTGCCAGCAGCACACAGGGACAAGAGACCCAGTACTTC
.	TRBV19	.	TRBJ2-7	CASSWGDRSYEQYF	TGTGCCAGTAGCTGGGGGGACAGATCCTACGAGCAGTACTTC
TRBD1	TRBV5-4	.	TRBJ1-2	CASSTGQNYGYTF	TGTGCCAGCAGCACGGGACAGAACTATGGCTACACCTTC
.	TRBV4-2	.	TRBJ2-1	CASSELDGDEQFF	TGTGCCAGCAGCGAGCTGGACGGGGATGAGCAGTTCTTC
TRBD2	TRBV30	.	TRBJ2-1	CAWTSGRAALFNEQFF	TGTGCCTGGACTAGCGGGAGGGCCGCACTGTTCAATGAGCAGTTCTTC
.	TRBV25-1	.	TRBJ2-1	CASTPGLSYNEQFF	TGTGCCAGCACCCCGGGACTTTCATACAATGAGCAGTTCTTC
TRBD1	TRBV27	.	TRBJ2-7	CASSLSGQGPHEQYF	TGTGCCAGCAGTTTATCGGGACAGGGGCCCCACGAGCAGTACTTC
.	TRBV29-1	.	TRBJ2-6	CSVGNGGFSGANVLTF	TGCAGCGTAGGTAATGGGGGGTTCTCTGGGGCCAACGTCCTGACTTTC
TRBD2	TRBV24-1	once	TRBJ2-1	CATSDLASSGRAAYNEQFF	TGTGCCACCAGTGATCTAGCTTCCAGCGGGAGGGCGGCGTACAATGAGCAGTTCTTC
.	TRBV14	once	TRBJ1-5	CASSQWPRVTSNQPQHF	TGTGCCAGCAGCCAATGGCCCAGGGTGACTAGCAATCAGCCCCAGCATTTT
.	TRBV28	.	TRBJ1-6	CASSIPGTGTNSPLHF	TGTGCCAGCAGTATCCCCGGGACTGGAACTAATTCACCCCTCCACTTT
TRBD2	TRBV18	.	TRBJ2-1	CASSPGLELSYEQFF	TGTGCCAGCTCCCCCGGACTAGAATTGTCCTATGAGCAGTTCTTC
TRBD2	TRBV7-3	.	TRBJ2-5	CASSSTSEGTQYF	TGTGCCAGCAGCTCGACTAGCGAGGGGACCCAGTACTTC
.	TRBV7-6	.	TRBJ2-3	CASSLLTGTDTQYF	TGTGCCAGCAGCTTACTTACGGGCACAGATACGCAGTATTTT
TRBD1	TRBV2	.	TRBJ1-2	CASSEGRGQDGYTF	TGTGCCAGCAGTGAAGGCAGGGGGCAAGATGGCTACACCTTC
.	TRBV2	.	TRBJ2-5	CASKTLQNKETQYF	TGTGCCAGCAAAACCTTGCAGAATAAAGAGACCCAGTACTTC
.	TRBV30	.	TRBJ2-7	CAWSKVRYEQYF	TGTGCCTGGAGTAAAGTTCGGTACGAGCAGTACTTC
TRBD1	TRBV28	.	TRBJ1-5	CASSLGTAGQPQHF	TGTGCCAGCAGTTTAGGGACAGCCGGGCAGCCCCAGCATTTT
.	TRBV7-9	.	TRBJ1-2	CASSLDAEAQRYGYTF	TGTGCCAGCAGCTTAGACGCAGAGGCACAACGCTATGGCTACACCTTC
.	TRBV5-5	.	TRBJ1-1	CASSFGARRMDGTQTEAFF	TGTGCCAGCAGTTTTGGGGCCAGACGGATGGATGGGACACAAACTGAAGCTTTCTTT
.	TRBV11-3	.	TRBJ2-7	CASSPRSPGGLNEQYF	TGTGCCAGCAGCCCTCGCTCACCCGGGGGGCTTAACGAGCAGTACTTC
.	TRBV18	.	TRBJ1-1	CASSLDRHTEAFF	TGTGCCAGCTCCCTCGACAGACACACTGAAGCTTTCTTT
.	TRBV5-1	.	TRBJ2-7	CASSLSDFSGETYEQYF	TGCGCCAGCAGCTTATCTGACTTCTCAGGGGAAACCTACGAGCAGTACTTC
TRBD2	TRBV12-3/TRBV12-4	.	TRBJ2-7	CASRPGLTYEQYF	TGTGCCAGCAGACCGGGACTAACCTACGAGCAGTACTTC
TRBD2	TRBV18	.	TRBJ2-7	CASSEGLAKTYEQYF	TGTGCCAGCTCAGAGGGACTAGCGAAAACCTACGAGCAGTACTTC
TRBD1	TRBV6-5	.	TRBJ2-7	CPLFWGQIYEQYF	TGTCCCCTGTTCTGGGGACAGATCTACGAGCAGTACTTC
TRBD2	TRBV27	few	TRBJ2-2	CATFQPRGDTGELFF	TGTGCCACCTTTCAGCCCCGGGGGGACACCGGGGAGCTGTTTTTT
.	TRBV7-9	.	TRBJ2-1	CASSLSVYNEQFF	TGTGCCAGCAGCTTGTCGGTTTACAATGAGCAGTTCTTC
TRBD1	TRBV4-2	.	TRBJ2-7	CASSQEVQGIYEQYF	TGTGCCAGCAGCCAAGAGGTACAGGGGATCTACGAGCAGTACTTC
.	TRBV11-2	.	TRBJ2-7	CASSAQGREQYF	TGTGCCAGCAGCGCACAGGGTCGGGAGCAGTACTTC
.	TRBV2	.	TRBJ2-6	CASSDTGAGANVLTF	TGTGCCAGCAGTGATACCGGGGCTGGGGCCAACGTCCTGACTTTC
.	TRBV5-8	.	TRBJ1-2	CASSSEVSYGYTF	TGTGCCAGCAGCTCGGAGGTGTCCTATGGCTACACCTTC
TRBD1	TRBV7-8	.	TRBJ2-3	CASRTGGRTDTQYF	TGTGCCAGCAGGACAGGGGGGCGCACAGATACGCAGTATTTT
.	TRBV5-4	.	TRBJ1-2	CASSLGTGPNYGYTF	TGTGCCAGCAGCTTGGGCACAGGACCTAACTATGGCTACACCTTC
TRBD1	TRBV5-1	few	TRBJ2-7	CASRHGGDRSFEQYF	TGCGCCAGCAGACACGGAGGGGACAGGTCTTTCGAGCAGTACTTC
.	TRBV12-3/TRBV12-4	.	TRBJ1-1	CAAGRGNTEAFF	TGTGCGGCGGGCAGGGGGAACACTGAAGCTTTCTTT
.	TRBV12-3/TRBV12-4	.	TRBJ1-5	CASSLLSNQPQHF	TGTGCCAGCAGTTTACTCAGCAATCAGCCCCAGCATTTT
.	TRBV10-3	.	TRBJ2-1	CAISTVPGQGPNEQFF	TGTGCCATCAGTACCGTCCCAGGCCAGGGCCCCAATGAGCAGTTCTTC
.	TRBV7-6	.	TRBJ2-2	CASSLLARTGELFF	TGTGCCAGCAGCTTATTGGCGAGGACCGGGGAGCTGTTTTTT
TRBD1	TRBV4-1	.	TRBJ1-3	CASSQPGTVSIYF	TGCGCCAGCAGCCAACCAGGGACAGTTTCCATATATTTT
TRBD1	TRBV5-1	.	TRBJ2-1	CASSLVFMTNRGAYNEQFF	TGCGCCAGCAGCTTGGTTTTTATGACGAACAGGGGAGCCTACAATGAGCAGTTCTTC
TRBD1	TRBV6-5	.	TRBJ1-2	CASSYSGQGRYGYTF	TGTGCCAGCAGTTACTCGGGACAGGGGCGCTATGGCTACACCTTC
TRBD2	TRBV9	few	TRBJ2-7	CASSLGTSYEQYF	TGTGCCAGCAGCTTAGGGACTAGCTACGAGCAGTACTTC
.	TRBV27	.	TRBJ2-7	CASATGSMFYEQYF	TGTGCCAGCGCTACCGGGAGCATGTTCTACGAGCAGTACTTC
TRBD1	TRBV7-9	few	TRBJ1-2	CASSSYRGPQGGYTF	TGTGCCAGCAGCTCCTACAGGGGGCCACAGGGAGGCTACACCTTC
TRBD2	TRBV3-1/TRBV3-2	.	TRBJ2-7	CASSHIAGSYEQYF	TGTGCCAGCAGCCACATAGCGGGGTCCTACGAGCAGTACTTC
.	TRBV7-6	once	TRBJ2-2	CATRGGTAGELFF	TGTGCCACCCGGGGTGGAACCGCCGGGGAGCTGTTTTTT
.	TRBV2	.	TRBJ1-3	CASSDDRLTGNTIYF	TGTGCCAGCAGTGATGACAGGCTTACTGGAAACACCATATATTTT
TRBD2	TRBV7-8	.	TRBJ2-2	CASSLGGRAGTTGELFF	TGTGCCAGCAGCTTAGGGGGGAGGGCAGGGACCACCGGGGAGCTGTTTTTT
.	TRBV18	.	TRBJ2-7	CASSQGPYEQYF	TGTGCCAGCTCGCAGGGTCCCTACGAGCAGTACTTC
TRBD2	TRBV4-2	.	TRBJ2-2	CASSQRSSGGAYGTGELFF	TGTGCCAGCAGCCAACGCAGTAGCGGGGGGGCCTATGGCACCGGGGAGCTGTTTTTT
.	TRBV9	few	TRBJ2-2	CASSVGGARTGELFF	TGTGCCAGCAGCGTAGGCGGGGCTCGCACCGGGGAGCTGTTTTTT
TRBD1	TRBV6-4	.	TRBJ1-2	CASSDSYRGDYGYTF	TGTGCCAGCAGTGACTCTTACAGGGGGGACTATGGCTACACCTTC
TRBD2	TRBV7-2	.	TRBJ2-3	CASSLSYAGEGTQYF	TGTGCCAGCAGCTTGTCATATGCGGGGGAGGGTACGCAGTATTTT
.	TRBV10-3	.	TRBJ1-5	CAISEQGGNQPQHF	TGTGCCATCAGTGAGCAAGGGGGCAATCAGCCCCAGCATTTT
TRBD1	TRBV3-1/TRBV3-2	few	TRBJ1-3	CASSPRDREWDTIYF	TGTGCCAGCAGCCCGAGGGACAGGGAGTGGGACACCATATATTTT
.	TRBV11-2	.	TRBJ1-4	CASSKIISTNEKLFF	TGTGCCAGCAGCAAAATTATATCAACTAATGAAAAACTGTTTTTT
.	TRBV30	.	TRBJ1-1	CAWSDRQEEWLAEAFF	TGTGCCTGGAGTGATCGTCAGGAGGAATGGCTGGCTGAAGCTTTCTTT
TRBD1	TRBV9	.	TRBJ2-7	CASSAGGTGVPQQYF	TGTGCCAGCAGCGCGGGTGGGACAGGGGTTCCCCAGCAGTACTTC